A selection of T cell receptor beta chains follows, all from one sample in a study of T-cell reconstitution after alpha-beta-depleted transplantation in children. From the PCR reads, TCRdb called clonotypes with MiXCR, one entry per CDR3 protein. The table records 200,000 to 300,000 distinct CDR3 sequences, 20% to 30% of them present only once. Here the sequenced sample was PBMCs, mostly from graft donor cells, taken 360 days after TCRalphabeta/CD19-depleted stem cell transplant. The receptors originated from a female patient aged 2-10 years who had a stem cell transplant for congenital amegakaryocytic thrombocytopenia, so the T cells may come from the graft donor. Both conserved end residues are part of each CDR3.

V gene,CDR3 protein
TRBV28,CASSPYGQGYNEQFF
TRBV20-1,CSARVGGSSYNEQFF
TRBV5-5,CASSLEQGLWELFF
TRBV9,CASSPRTGGSGETQYF
TRBV24-1,CATSDGGRSSYNEQFF
TRBV4-3,CASSPYSGPAQELFF
TRBV4-3,CASSPDGAGTGSTDTQYF
TRBV20-1,CSAWEPRRTEAFF
TRBV5-1,CASSLEGGEGYGYTF
TRBV20-1,CSAQGRQATQETQYF
TRBV12-3/TRBV12-4,CASSPWMAGPYEQYF
TRBV12-3/TRBV12-4,CASSRLAGFVHEQYF
TRBV25-1,CASRGNGASYFNYGYTF
TRBV11-2,CASSLDAGRSSYEQYF
TRBV3-1,CASSQLQGYEQFF
TRBV14,CASSLLAVDTQYF
TRBV3-1,CASSHLGTGRHEQYF
TRBV11-2,CASSLDRGTSGNTIYF
TRBV12-3/TRBV12-4,CASSLARVFPSTDTQYF
TRBV12-3/TRBV12-4,CASSLSTIRTDTQYF
TRBV12-3/TRBV12-4,CASSPLAGGLSDTQYF
TRBV12-3/TRBV12-4,CASNVGQGLSYEQYF
TRBV20-1,CSAVLAQNTWELFF
TRBV5-5,CASSVRPGETQYF
TRBV7-9,CASSAWTGEDTEAFF
TRBV4-2,CASSQDGQREQFF
TRBV12-3/TRBV12-4,CASSFRAAYGYTF
TRBV11-1,CASIPPRREASSGNTIYF
TRBV5-6,CASSLADMGGYTF